These 8 T cell receptor beta chains share one sample of origin, sequenced in a study of beta chain features in type 1 diabetes (dated by TCRdb to 2016 to 2019). Receptors were amplified or captured by the immunoSEQ multiplex PCR assay. The entire amount of isolated RNA was reverse transcribed using the High Capacity cDNA Reverse Transcription Kit, so the sequenced TCRB transcripts were expressed ones. TCRdb holds this immuneACCESS table with in-frame rearrangements only. Some clones are missing; in checked studies, unresolved V genes explain under half, and the rest has no known cause. Present in this sample are about 470,000 clones, approximately 28% of which were seen just once. The ten largest account for around 0.065% of the sample. Material for sequencing was naive CD4+ T cells from blood. Reading the label with the study, this specimen's cell subset or site is: true naive CD4+ T cells. The receptors were gathered from a man aged 18 to 29 in good health.

This clone was seen a few times. The chain uses TRBV29-1 and TRBJ2-7; 10 bases line up with TRBD2. The V and J ends lost 6 bases and 1 base, in that order; junction bases with no gene match: 9. Germline V gene lookup returns CDR1 SQVTM and CDR2 ANQGSEA. The CDR3 is 15 amino acids. CDR3 DNA sequence: TGCAGCGTGAAAAGACTAGCGGGTCCTTCCTACGAGCAGTACTTC. Translating gives CSVKRLAGPSYEQYF.

This clone came up a few times. V is TRBV7-3 and J is TRBJ1-2, with unresolved D. From germline, CDR1 is SGHTA and CDR2 FQGTGA. The CDR3 runs to 14 residues. Trimming removed 1 base at V and 4 bases at J, with 10 bases between. CDR3 nucleotide sequence: TGTGCCAGCAGCTTAATTTCCGGGGTCTATGGCTACACCTTC. Translated: CASSLISGVYGYTF.

This clone was seen a handful of times. The V gene is TRBV30, the J gene TRBJ2-7; TRBD1 aligns across 7 bases. V was clipped by 3 bases and J by 2 bases; unmatched bases: 10. The CDR3 covers 15 residues. CDR1 and CDR2 (germline): GTSNPN, SVGIG (reference sequence). The CDR3 reads CAWRSGTASPYEQYF. In DNA form, the CDR3 reads TGTGCCTGGAGGTCCGGGACAGCTTCCCCCTACGAGCAGTACTTC.

This clone was counted a few times. The CDR3 here is CAWARSGEAYYGYTF. The CDR3 DNA reads TGTGCCTGGGCCCGCTCCGGAGAGGCATACTATGGCTACACCTTC. The genes are TRBV30 and TRBJ1-2, with unresolved D. Germline V gene sequence: CDR1 GTSNPN, CDR2 SVGIG (reference sequence). The germline V and J ends were trimmed by 5 bases and 3 bases, with 19 bases remaining between them. The CDR3 is 15 residues long.

This clone has only a few counts. The chain links TRBV2 to TRBJ1-5; no definite D call. This CDR3 comprises 11 residues. V lost 6 bases, J lost 8 bases, and 8 bases lay in between. CDR1 and CDR2 (germline): SNHLY, FYNNEI. Here the CDR3 reads CASRYAEPQHF. The CDR3 bases are TGTGCCAGCAGATACGCCGAGCCCCAGCATTTT. Variable domain in full (rest from reference TRBV2 and TRBJ1-5): EPEVTQTPSHQVTQMGQEVILRCVPISNHLYFYWYRQILGQKVEFLVSFYNNEISEKSEIFDDQFSVERPDGSNFTLKIRSTKLEDSAMYFCASRYAEPQHFGDGTRLSIL.

The genes are TRBV29-1 and TRBJ1-2; D unresolved. The CDR3 extends over 15 amino acids. Germline loops: CDR1 SQVTM, CDR2 ANQGSEA. Trimming removed 4 bases at V and 8 bases at J, with 23 bases between. This chain's CDR3 is CSVVGSSDSSEGYTF. The DNA for the CDR3 is TGCAGCGTTGTCGGGTCGTCAGACTCCTCGGAGGGCTACACCTTC.

This clone was picked up a small number of times. The rearrangement joins TRBV9 to TRBJ2-2; possible D gene TRBD2, 6 bases. The CDR3 runs to 15 residues. Deletions cut 4 bases from V and 3 bases from J, with 13 bases between. From germline, CDR1 is SGDLS and CDR2 YYNGEE. CDR3 sequence reads: CASSRGTPDTGELFF. The CDR3 coding sequence is TGTGCCAGCAGCCGGGGGACCCCAGACACCGGGGAGCTGTTTTTT.

V and J are TRBV15 and TRBJ2-7; possibly TRBD2 for D (6 bases). Trimming removed 0 bases from V and 1 base from J, with 10 bases in between. CDR1 is LNHNV, CDR2 YYDKDF, per germline (reference sequence). This CDR3 has 15 amino acids. CDR3 residues: CATSRDLAPSYEQYF. The DNA for the CDR3 is TGTGCCACCAGCAGAGATCTAGCGCCATCCTACGAGCAGTACTTC. Combining the CDR3 with reference TRBV15 and TRBJ2-7 gives the whole variable domain DAMVIQNPRYQVTQFGKPVTLSCSQTLNHNVMYWYQQKSSQAPKLLFHYYDKDFNNEADTPDNFQSRRPNTSFCFLDIRSPGLGDTAMYLCATSRDLAPSYEQYFGPGTRLTVT.